A single sample gave rise to the 7 T cell receptor beta chains below, sequenced in a study of T cells after posttransplantation cyclophosphamide. Repertoires were generated with immunoSEQ multiplex PCR, while TCRdb's copy carries only in-frame clones and drops some. This table holds 15,000 to 20,000 clones, around four fifths found once. The sequencing sample was made of memory CD4+ T cells sorted from blood. All receptors come from a man aged 30 to 45 in good health and a related stem cell transplant donor.

CDR3 in DNA: TGCGCCAGCAGCTATTCACAGGGGACCCAAGAGACCCAGTACTTC. Protein sequence: CASSYSQGTQETQYF. V usage is TRBV5-1 and J usage is TRBJ2-5; 7 bases agree with TRBD1. With V trimmed by 3 bases and J by 1 base, 6 bases remained unmatched. The germline CDR1 and CDR2 sequences are SGHRS and YFSETQ. CDR3 length: 15 amino acids. The complete variable domain, with remaining parts taken from reference TRBV5-1 and TRBJ2-5, reads KAGVTQTPRYLIKTRGQQVTLSCSPISGHRSVSWYQQTPGQGLQFLFEYFSETQRNKGNFPGRFSGRQFSNSRSEMNVSTLELGDSALYLCASSYSQGTQETQYFGPGTRLLVL.

CDR3 sequence reads: CASSLEAGGLGEQFF. The CDR3 nucleotides read TGCGCCAGCAGCTTGGAGGCGGGGGGGCTCGGTGAGCAGTTCTTC. The chain recombines TRBV5-1 with TRBJ2-1; 9 bases fit TRBD2. V gave up 0 bases and J gave up 9 bases; unmatched junction bases: 7. The CDR3 is 15 amino acids. CDR1 and CDR2 from the germline V gene are SGHRS and YFSETQ. The variable domain in full, completed from reference TRBV5-1 and TRBJ2-1, reads KAGVTQTPRYLIKTRGQQVTLSCSPISGHRSVSWYQQTPGQGLQFLFEYFSETQRNKGNFPGRFSGRQFSNSRSEMNVSTLELGDSALYLCASSLEAGGLGEQFFGPGTRLTVL.

The chain combines TRBV4-1 with TRBJ1-3; 9 bases map to TRBD1. The ends lost 4 bases at V and 1 base at J; junction bases unmatched: 11. Per the germline V gene, CDR1 is MGHRA and CDR2 is YSYEKL. CDR3 size: 18 residues. The DNA for the CDR3 is TGCGCCAGCAGCCTAGTCCCGGGACAGGGCCCGTCTGGAAACACCATATATTTT. This sequence encodes CASSLVPGQGPSGNTIYF.

The V and J genes are TRBV2 and TRBJ2-2, with no clear D. V lost 3 bases, J lost 0 bases, and 8 bases lay in between. Germline V gene lookup returns CDR1 SNHLY and CDR2 FYNNEI. The CDR3 runs to 15 residues. As DNA, the CDR3 is TGTGCCAGCAGTGAGCGACACGCGAACACCGGGGAGCTGTTTTTT. This sequence encodes CASSERHANTGELFF.

This chain links TRBV4-1 with TRBJ2-5; 10 bases align to TRBD2. V shed 0 bases and J 2 bases; nucleotides not matched to a gene: 3. This CDR3 region has 16 residues. Germline CDR1 reads MGHRA; CDR2 reads YSYEKL. The CDR3 bases are TGCGCCAGCAGCCAAGAGGAACTAGCGGGGCAAGAGACCCAGTACTTC. Amino acid sequence: CASSQEELAGQETQYF.

This clone occurred a few times. V usage is TRBV7-9 and J usage is TRBJ1-2; unclear D gene. CDR1 SEHNR and CDR2 FQNEAQ come from the germline V gene (reference sequence). This CDR3 is built from 11 residues. Trimming pared 4 bases from V and 11 bases from J, leaving 11 bases between. CDR3: CASSSGGSYTF. CDR3 DNA sequence: TGTGCCAGCAGCTCAGGAGGGTCGTACACCTTC.

J is TRBJ1-1 and V is TRBV4-2; TRBD1 might be the D (5 bases). The CDR3 covers 13 residues. In germline, CDR1 is LGHNA, CDR2 YNFKEQ. Between the trimmed V and J ends, which lost 4 bases and 3 bases, there was a span of 9 bases. The CDR3 DNA reads TGTGCCAGCAGCCGGACGGGGGACACTGAAGCTTTCTTT. Its protein is CASSRTGDTEAFF.